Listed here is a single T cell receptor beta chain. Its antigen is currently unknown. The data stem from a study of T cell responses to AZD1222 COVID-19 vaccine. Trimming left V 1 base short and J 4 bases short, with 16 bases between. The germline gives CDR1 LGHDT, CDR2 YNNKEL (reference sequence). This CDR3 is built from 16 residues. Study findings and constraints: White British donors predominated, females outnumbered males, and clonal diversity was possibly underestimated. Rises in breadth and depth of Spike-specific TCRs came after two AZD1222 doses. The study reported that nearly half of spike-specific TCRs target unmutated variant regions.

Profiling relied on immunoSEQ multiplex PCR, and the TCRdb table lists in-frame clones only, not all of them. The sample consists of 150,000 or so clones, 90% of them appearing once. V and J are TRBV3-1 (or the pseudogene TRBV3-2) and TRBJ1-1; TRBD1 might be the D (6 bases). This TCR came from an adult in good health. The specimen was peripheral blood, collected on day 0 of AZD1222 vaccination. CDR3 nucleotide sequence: TGTGCCAGCAGCCAAGGTAAACACAGGGTTTTCACTGAAGCTTTCTTT. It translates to CASSQGKHRVFTEAFF.